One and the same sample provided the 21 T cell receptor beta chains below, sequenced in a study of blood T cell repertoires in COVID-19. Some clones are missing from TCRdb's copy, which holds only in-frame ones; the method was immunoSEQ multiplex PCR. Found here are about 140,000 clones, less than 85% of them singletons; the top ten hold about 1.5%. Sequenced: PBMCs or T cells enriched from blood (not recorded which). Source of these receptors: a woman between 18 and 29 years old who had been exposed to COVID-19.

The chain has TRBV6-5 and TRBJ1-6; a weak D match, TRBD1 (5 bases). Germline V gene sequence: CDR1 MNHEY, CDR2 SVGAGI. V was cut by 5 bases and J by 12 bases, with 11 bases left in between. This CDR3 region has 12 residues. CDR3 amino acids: CASSTLGGPLHF. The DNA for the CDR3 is TGTGCCAGCAGTACCCTGGGGGGACCCCTCCACTTT.

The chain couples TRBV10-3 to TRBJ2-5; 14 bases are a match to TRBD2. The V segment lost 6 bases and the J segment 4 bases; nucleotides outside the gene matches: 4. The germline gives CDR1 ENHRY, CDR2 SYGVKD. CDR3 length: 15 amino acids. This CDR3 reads CAISPGLAGGETQYF. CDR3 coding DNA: TGTGCCATCAGCCCAGGACTAGCGGGGGGAGAGACCCAGTACTTC.

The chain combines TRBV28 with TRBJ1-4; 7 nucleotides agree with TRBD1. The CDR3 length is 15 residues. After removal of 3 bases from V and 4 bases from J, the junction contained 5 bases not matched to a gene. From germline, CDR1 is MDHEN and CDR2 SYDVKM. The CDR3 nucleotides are TGTGCCAGCAGTTTTGTACAGGGGAGTAATGAAAAACTGTTTTTT. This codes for CASSFVQGSNEKLFF.

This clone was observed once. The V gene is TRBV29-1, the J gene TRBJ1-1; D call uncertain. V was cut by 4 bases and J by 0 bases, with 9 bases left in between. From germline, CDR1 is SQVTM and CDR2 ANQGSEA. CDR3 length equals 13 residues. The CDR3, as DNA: TGCAGCGTTGGACTAACGTTGAACACTGAAGCTTTCTTT. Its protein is CSVGLTLNTEAFF.

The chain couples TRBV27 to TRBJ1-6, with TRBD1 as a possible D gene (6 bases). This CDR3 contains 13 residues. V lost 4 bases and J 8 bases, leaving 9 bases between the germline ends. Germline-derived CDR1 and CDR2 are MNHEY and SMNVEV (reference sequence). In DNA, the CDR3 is TGTGCCAGCAGTTGGGACACCCATTCACCCCTCCACTTT. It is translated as CASSWDTHSPLHF.

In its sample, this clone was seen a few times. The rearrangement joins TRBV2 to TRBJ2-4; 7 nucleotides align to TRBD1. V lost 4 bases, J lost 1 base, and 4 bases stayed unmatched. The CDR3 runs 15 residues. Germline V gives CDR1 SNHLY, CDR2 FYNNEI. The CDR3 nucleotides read TGTGCCAGCAGTGGGAAGGGGGCGGCCAAAAACATTCAGTACTTC. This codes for CASSGKGAAKNIQYF.

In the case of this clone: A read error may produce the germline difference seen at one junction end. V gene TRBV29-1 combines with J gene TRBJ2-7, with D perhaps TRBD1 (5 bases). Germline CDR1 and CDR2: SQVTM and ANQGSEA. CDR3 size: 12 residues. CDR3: CSAELTDYEQYF. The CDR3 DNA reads TGCAGCGCTGAACTGACAGACTACGAGCAGTACTTC.

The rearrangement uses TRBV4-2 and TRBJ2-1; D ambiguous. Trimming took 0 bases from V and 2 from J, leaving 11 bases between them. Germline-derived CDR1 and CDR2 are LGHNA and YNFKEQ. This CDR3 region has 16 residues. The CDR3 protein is CASSQDAATTYNEQFF. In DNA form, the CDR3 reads TGTGCCAGCAGCCAAGATGCGGCTACCACCTACAATGAGCAGTTCTTC.

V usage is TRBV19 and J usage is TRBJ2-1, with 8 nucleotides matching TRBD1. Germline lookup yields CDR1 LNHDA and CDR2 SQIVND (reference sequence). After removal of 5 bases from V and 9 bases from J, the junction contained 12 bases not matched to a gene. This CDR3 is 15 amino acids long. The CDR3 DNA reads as TGTGCCAGTAGTCCAGGGGGCGCATTAAACTTTGAGCAGTTCTTC. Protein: CASSPGGALNFEQFF.

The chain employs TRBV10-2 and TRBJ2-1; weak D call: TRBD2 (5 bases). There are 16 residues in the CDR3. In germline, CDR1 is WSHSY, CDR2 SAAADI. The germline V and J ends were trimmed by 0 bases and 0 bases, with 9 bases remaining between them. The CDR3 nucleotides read TGCGCCAGCAGTGAGTCTAGGGAGAGCTCCTACAATGAGCAGTTCTTC. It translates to CASSESRESSYNEQFF.

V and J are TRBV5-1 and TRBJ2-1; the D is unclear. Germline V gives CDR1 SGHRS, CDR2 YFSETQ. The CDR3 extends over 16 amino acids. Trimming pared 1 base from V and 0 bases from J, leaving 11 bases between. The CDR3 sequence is CASSLFPASSYNEQFF. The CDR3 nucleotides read TGCGCCAGCAGCTTGTTTCCCGCGAGCTCCTACAATGAGCAGTTCTTC.

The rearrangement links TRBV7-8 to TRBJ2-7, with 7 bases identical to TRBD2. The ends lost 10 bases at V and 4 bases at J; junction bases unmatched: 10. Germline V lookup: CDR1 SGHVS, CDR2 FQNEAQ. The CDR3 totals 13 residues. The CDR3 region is CATSGGGWYEQYF. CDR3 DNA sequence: TGTGCCACTTCTGGGGGGGGTTGGTACGAGCAGTACTTC.

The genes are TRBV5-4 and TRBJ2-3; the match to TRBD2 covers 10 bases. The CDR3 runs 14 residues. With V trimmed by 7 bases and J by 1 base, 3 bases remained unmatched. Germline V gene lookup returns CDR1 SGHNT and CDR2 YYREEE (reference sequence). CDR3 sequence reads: CASAAGGGTDTQYF. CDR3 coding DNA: TGTGCCAGCGCAGCGGGAGGGGGCACAGATACGCAGTATTTT.

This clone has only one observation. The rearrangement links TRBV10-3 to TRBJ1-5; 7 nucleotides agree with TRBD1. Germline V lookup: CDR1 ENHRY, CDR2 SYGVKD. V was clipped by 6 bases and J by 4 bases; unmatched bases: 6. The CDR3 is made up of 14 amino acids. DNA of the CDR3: TGTGCCATCAGCGCATCACAGGGGAATCAGCCCCAGCATTTT. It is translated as CAISASQGNQPQHF.

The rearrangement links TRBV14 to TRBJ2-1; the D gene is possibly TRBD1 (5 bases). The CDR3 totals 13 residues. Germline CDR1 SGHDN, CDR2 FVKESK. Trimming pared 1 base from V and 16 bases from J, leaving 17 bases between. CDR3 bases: TGTGCCAGCAGCCAAGGTCCGGGCAGGGTATTATTCTTC. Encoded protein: CASSQGPGRVLFF.

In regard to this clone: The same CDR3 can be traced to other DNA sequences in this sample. The CDR3: CASSLGQGGYEQYF. The CDR3 nucleotides read TGCGCCAGCAGCTTGGGGCAGGGTGGCTACGAGCAGTACTTC. The chain employs TRBV5-1 and TRBJ2-7; D is perhaps TRBD1 (5 bases). V dropped 0 bases and J dropped 3 bases, with 10 bases sitting between them. The CDR3 sequence is 14 residues long. The germline gives CDR1 SGHRS, CDR2 YFSETQ.

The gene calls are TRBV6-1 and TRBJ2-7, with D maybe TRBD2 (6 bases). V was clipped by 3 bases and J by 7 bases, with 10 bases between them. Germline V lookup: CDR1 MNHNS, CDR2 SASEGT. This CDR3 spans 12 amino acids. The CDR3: CASSEQGLEQYF. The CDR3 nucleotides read TGTGCCAGCAGTGAGCAGGGACTTGAGCAGTACTTC.

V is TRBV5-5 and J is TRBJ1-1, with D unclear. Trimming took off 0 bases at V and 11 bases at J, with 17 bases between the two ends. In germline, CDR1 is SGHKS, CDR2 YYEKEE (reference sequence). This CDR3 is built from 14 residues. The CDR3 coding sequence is TGTGCCAGCAGCTTGGAAACGGGTGTAGCGGGGGCTTTCTTT. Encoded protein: CASSLETGVAGAFF.

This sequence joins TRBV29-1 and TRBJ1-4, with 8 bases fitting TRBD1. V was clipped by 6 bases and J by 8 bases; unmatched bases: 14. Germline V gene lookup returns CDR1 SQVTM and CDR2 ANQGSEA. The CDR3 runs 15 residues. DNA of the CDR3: TGCAGCGTGCGGGCAGGGGGCTACGGGGAGGAAAAACTGTTTTTT. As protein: CSVRAGGYGEEKLFF.

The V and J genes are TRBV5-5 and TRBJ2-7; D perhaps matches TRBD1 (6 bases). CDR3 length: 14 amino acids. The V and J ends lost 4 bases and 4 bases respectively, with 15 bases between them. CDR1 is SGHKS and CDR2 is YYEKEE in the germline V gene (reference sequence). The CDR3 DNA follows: TGTGCCAGCAGCCACAACAGGGTTCGGTACGAGCAGTACTTC. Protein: CASSHNRVRYEQYF.

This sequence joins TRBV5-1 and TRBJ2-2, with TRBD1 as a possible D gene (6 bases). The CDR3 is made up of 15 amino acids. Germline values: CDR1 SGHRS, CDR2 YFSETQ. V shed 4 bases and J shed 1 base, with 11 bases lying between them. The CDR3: CASSPLTGNTGELFF. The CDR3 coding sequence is TGCGCCAGCAGCCCCCTGACAGGGAACACCGGGGAGCTGTTTTTT.